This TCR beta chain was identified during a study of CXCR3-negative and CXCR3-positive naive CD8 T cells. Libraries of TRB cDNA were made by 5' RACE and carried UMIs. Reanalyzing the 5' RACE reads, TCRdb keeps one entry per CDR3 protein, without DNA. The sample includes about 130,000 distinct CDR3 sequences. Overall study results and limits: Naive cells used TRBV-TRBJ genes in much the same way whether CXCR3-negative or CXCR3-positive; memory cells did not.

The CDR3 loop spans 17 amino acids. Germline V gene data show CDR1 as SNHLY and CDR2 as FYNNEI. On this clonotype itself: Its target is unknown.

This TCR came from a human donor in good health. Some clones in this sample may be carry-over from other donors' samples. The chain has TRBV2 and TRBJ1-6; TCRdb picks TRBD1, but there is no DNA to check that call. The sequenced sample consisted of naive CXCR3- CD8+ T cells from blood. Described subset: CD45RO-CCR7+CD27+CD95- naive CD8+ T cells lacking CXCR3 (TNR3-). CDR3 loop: CASRRREVVRGDSPLHF.